What follows is one T cell receptor (beta chain) and its context. Its antigen is as yet unknown. The isolated RNA, all of it, was reverse transcribed, so expressed TCRB transcripts were what got sequenced. Sequencing of naive, central memory and regulatory T cell samples gave an average of about 3.57 million reads. Only in-frame clones appear in the TCRdb table, and some are missing; sequencing was by immunoSEQ multiplex PCR. The table shows about 190,000 clones, with around 8% occurring only once. This record belongs to a study of beta chain features in type 1 diabetes. Study in general: Sorted cells, approximately 110,000,000 in number, were examined across all samples. The study, taken as a whole, reports: Within each of all four CD4+ subsets, Type 1 diabetes patients had TCRB CDR3s that were moderately but significantly shorter. The VDJ junctions of type 1 diabetes patients carried fewer insertions and more deletions. Naive, central memory and Treg TCRB repertoires seemed to resemble each other more closely in patients than they did in healthy donors.

The V gene's germline CDR1 is GTSNPN and CDR2 SVGIG (reference sequence). V shed 5 bases and J 0 bases; nucleotides not matched to a gene: 9. This CDR3 has 15 residues. The genes are TRBV30 and TRBJ1-1; 7 bases agree with TRBD1. The sequence derives from a woman aged 40 to 55 with type 1 diabetes. The sequenced material came from central memory CD4+ T cells from blood. The CDR3, as DNA: TGTGCCTGGGTCCCGGACAGGCGGATGAACACTGAAGCTTTCTTT. This sequence encodes CAWVPDRRMNTEAFF.